The clone carrying this T cell receptor (beta chain) was seen a handful of times. The libraries were made with immunoSEQ v3. Libraries were sequenced to about 2 million read pairs (survey) or roughly 4.5-6 million (deep). Assay used: immunoSEQ multiplex PCR; TCRdb lists only in-frame clones, some missing. The sample consists of 10,000 to 15,000 clones, about 61% of them appearing once. The sample is drawn from a study of TIL therapy for anti-PD-1-resistant metastatic lung cancer. Study summary: Median patient age was 54, ranging roughly 38-75 years. Tumors carried a median about 1.6 non-synonymous mutations per megabase.

Losses at the gene ends were 4 bases for V and 6 bases for J; bases not matched to a gene: 6. Germline assignment: CDR1 SGHRS and CDR2 YFSETQ. CDR3 length: 14 residues. Specified time point: pre-treatment sample, taken before nivolumab and TIL therapy. The tumor samples were excised metastases, mostly pleural nodules or supraclavicular lymph nodes. Tumors were harvested before any PD-1/PD-L1 blockade. The sequencing used tumor tissue, collected at baseline. This sequence was found in a person aged 25-85 years with non-small cell lung cancer. The chain uses TRBV5-1 and TRBJ1-2; TRBD1 matches at 10 bases. CDR3 nucleotides: TGCGCCAGCAGCGCAGGACAGGGGGTGAATGGCTACACCTTC. Its protein is CASSAGQGVNGYTF.